The T cell receptor beta chain under discussion was sequenced for a study of shared clonotypes between healthy human individuals. As defined, naive CD8 cells were CD45RO-negative and positively selected for CCR7, with terminally differentiated effector memory CD45RA+ cells excluded. Germline-derived CDR1 and CDR2 are SEHNR and FQNEAQ (reference sequence). The CDR3 has 15 amino acids. Trimming left V 5 bases short and J 2 bases short, with 13 bases between. Only in-frame clones appear in the TCRdb table, and some are missing; sequencing was by immunoSEQ multiplex PCR. The repertoire has about 1,900,000 clones, approximately 95% of them found once; the top ten carry roughly 1.2%. Comments on this clone: Antigen: not known.

Whole-study findings and limits: What naive subsets generally showed was a larger estimated richness than memory subsets showed.

The chain employs TRBV7-9 and TRBJ2-1; D is unresolved. The sequenced sample consisted of naive CD8+ T cells sorted from blood. This clonotype was sampled from a man between 18 and 35 years old in good health. The CDR3 coding sequence is TGTGCCAGCAGCCATGCACTAACACCCTACAATGAGCAGTTCTTC. Translating it yields CASSHALTPYNEQFF.